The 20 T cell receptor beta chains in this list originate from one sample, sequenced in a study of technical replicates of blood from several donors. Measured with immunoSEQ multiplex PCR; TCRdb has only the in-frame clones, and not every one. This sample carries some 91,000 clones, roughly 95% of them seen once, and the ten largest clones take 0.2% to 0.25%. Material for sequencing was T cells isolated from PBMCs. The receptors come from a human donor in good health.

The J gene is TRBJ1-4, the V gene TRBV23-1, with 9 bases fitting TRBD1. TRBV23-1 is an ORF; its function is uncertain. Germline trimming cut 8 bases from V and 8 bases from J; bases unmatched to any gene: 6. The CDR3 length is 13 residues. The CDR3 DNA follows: TGCGCCAGCCGAATGGGACAGGGCGAAAAACTGTTTTTT. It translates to CASRMGQGEKLFF.

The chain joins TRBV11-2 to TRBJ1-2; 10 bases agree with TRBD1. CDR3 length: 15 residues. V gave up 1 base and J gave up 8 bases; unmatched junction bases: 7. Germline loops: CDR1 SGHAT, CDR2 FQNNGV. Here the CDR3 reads CASSLGGTGEGGYTF. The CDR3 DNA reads TGTGCCAGCAGCTTAGGTGGGACAGGGGAAGGAGGCTACACCTTC.

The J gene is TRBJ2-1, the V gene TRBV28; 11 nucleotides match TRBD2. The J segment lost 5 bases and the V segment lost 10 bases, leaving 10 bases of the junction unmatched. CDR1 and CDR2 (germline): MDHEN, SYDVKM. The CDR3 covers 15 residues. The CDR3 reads CATQTTSGGDNEQFF. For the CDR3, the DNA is TGTGCCACGCAAACTACTAGCGGGGGTGACAATGAGCAGTTCTTC.

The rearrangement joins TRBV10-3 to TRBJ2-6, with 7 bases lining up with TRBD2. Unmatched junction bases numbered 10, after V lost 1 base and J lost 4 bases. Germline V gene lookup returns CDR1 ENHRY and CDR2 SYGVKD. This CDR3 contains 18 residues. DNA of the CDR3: TGTGCCATCAGTGAGTTGGGGGGGGAAGAGTCCGGGGCCAACGTCCTGACTTTC. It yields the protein CAISELGGEESGANVLTF.

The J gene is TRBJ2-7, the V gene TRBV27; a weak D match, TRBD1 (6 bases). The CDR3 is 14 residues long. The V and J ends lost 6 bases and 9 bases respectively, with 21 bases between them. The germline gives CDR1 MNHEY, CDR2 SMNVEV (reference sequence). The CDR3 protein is CASREPGHLFSQYF. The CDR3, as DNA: TGTGCCAGCAGGGAACCGGGACATCTTTTTTCGCAGTACTTC.

The CDR3 reads CASSLTTGSYGYTF. The CDR3 bases are TGTGCCAGCAGTCTCACAACAGGTAGCTATGGCTACACCTTC. The chain combines TRBV28 with TRBJ1-2, with D possibly TRBD1 on 5 matching bases. Germline V lookup: CDR1 MDHEN, CDR2 SYDVKM. This CDR3 has 14 residues. V lost 5 bases and J lost 4, with 14 bases in between.

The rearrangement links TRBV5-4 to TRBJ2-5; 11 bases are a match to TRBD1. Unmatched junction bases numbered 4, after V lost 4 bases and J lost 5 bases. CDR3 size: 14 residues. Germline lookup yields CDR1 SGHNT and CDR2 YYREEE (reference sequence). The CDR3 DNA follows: TGTGCCAGCAGCCCGGACAGGGGGCGTGAGACCCAGTACTTC. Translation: CASSPDRGRETQYF.

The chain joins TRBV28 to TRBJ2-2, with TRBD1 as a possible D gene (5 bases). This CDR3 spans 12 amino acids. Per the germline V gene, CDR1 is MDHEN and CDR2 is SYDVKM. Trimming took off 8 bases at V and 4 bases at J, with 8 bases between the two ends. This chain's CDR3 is CASHRSTGELFF. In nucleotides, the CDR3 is TGTGCCAGCCACAGGAGCACCGGGGAGCTGTTTTTT.

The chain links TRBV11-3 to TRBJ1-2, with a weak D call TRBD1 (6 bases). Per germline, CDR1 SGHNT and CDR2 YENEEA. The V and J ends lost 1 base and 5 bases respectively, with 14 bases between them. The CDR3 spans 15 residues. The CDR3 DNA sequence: TGTGCCAGCAGCTTAGTCGGACAGAGTGCTTATGGCTACACCTTC. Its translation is CASSLVGQSAYGYTF.

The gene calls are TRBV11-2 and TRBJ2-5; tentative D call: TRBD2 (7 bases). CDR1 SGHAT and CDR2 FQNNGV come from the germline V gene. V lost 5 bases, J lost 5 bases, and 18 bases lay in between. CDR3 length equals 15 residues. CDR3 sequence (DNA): TGTGCCAGCAGCCCCTCACGGGGGGCTCGGGAGACCCAGTACTTC. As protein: CASSPSRGARETQYF.

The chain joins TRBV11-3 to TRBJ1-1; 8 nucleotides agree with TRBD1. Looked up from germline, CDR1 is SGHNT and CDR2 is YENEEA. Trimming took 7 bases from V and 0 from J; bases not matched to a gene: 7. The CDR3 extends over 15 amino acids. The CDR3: CASTRPGGLNTEAFF. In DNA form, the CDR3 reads TGTGCCAGCACCCGCCCAGGGGGCTTGAACACTGAAGCTTTCTTT. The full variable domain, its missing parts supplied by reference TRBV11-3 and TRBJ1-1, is EAGVVQSPRYKIIEKKQPVAFWCNPISGHNTLYWYLQNLGQGPELLIRYENEEAVDDSQLPKDRFSAERLKGVDSTLKIQPAELGDSAVYLCASTRPGGLNTEAFFGQGTRLTVV.

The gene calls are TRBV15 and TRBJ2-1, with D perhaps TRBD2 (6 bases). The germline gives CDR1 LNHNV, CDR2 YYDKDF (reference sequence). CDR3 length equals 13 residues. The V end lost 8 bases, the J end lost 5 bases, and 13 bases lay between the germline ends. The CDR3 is CATGNSGDNEQFF. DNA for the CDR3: TGTGCCACCGGTAATAGCGGTGACAATGAGCAGTTCTTC.

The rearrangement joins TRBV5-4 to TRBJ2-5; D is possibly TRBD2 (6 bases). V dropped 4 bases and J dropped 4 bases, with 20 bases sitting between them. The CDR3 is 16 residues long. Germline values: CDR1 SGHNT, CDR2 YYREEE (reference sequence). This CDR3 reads CASSPEEGITLETQYF. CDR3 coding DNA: TGTGCCAGCAGCCCCGAGGAGGGGATCACCTTAGAGACCCAGTACTTC.

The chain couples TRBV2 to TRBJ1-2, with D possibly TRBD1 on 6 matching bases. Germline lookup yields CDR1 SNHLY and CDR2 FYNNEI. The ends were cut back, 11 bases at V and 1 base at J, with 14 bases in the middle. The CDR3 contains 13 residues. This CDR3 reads CAGQGYLNYGYTF. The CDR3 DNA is TGTGCCGGTCAGGGGTACCTTAACTATGGCTACACCTTC.

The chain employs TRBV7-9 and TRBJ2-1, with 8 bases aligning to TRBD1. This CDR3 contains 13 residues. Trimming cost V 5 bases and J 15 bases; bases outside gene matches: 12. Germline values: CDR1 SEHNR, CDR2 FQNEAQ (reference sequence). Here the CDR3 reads CASSPNEGQVPFF. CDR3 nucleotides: TGTGCCAGCAGCCCGAACGAGGGACAGGTCCCGTTCTTC.

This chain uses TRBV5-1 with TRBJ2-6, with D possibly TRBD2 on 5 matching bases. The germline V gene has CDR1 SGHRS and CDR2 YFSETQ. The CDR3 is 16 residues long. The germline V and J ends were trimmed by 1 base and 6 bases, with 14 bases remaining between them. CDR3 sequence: CASSLREISEANVLTF. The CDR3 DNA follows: TGCGCCAGCAGCTTGAGGGAGATCTCGGAGGCCAACGTCCTGACTTTC. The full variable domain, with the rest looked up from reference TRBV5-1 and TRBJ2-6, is KAGVTQTPRYLIKTRGQQVTLSCSPISGHRSVSWYQQTPGQGLQFLFEYFSETQRNKGNFPGRFSGRQFSNSRSEMNVSTLELGDSALYLCASSLREISEANVLTFGAGSRLTVL.

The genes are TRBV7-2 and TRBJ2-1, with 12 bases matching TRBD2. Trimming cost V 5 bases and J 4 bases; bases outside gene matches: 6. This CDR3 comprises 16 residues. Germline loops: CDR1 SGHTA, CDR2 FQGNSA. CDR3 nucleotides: TGTGCCAGCAGCCTGAACCTAGCGGGAGGGTACAATGAGCAGTTCTTC. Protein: CASSLNLAGGYNEQFF.

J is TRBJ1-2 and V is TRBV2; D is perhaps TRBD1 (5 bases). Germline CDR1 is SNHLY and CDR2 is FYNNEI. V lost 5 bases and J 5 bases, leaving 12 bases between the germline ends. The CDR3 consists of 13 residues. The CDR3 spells CASSPDISYGYTF. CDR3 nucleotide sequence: TGTGCCAGCAGTCCGGACATCAGTTATGGCTACACCTTC.

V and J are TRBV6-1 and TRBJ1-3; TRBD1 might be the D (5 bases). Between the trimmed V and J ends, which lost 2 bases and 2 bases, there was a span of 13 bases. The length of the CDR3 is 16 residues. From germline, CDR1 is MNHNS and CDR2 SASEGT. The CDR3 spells CASSELGGTAGNTIYF. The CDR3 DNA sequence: TGTGCCAGCAGTGAATTAGGAGGGACCGCTGGAAACACCATATATTTT.

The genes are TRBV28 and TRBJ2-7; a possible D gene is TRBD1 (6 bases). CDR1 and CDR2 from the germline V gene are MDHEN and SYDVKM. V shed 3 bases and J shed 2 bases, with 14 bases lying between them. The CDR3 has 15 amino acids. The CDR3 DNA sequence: TGTGCCAGCAGTTTCGCGGCAGGGGAAACCTACGAGCAGTACTTC. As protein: CASSFAAGETYEQYF.